The clone carrying this T cell receptor beta chain was seen at least ten times. Its specificity is unknown. This specimen comes from a study of T cells after yellow fever vaccination. Findings and caveats of the study: Peaking faster, on day 5 versus 15, the secondary response was nonetheless weaker. After the booster, 96% of CD4 and approximately 87% of CD8 primary-response clones were re-detected. Only a minor proportion of clonotypes was detected across both CD4 and CD8 compartments.

TCR cDNA was made by 5'RACE template switching, adding a universal primer site and UMIs. MiXCR, run by TCRdb on the 5' RACE reads, gives a single entry per CDR3 protein. The sample includes around 260,000 distinct CDR3 sequences, 5.2% seen only once; the top ten take more than 3%. The V gene's germline CDR1 is MNHNY and CDR2 SVGAGI (reference sequence). This CDR3 region has 13 residues. The ends were cut back, 2 bases at V and 6 bases at J, with 8 bases in the middle. This specimen was CD4+ T cells sorted from PBMCs, taken on the day of the yellow fever booster vaccination. The chain has TRBV6-6 and TRBJ2-1; maybe TRBD1 (6 bases). The TCR was taken from a man aged 18 to 29 who received the YFV17D yellow fever vaccine. The CDR3 sequence is CASSYGQLNEQFF. CDR3 DNA: TGTGCCAGCAGTTACGGACAGCTCAATGAGCAGTTCTTC.